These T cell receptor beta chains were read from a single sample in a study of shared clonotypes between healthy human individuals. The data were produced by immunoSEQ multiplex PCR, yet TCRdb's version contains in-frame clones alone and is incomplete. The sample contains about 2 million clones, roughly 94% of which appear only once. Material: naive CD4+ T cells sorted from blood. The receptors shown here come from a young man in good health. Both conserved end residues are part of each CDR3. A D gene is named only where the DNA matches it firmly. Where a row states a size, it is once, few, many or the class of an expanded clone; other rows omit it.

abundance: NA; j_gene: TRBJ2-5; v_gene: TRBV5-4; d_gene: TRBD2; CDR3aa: CASSLAGTSGKETQYF; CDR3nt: TGTGCCAGCAGCTTGGCTGGGACTAGCGGGAAAGAGACCCAGTACTTC
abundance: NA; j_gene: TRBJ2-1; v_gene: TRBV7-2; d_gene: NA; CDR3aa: CASSLGREYNEQFF; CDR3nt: TGTGCCAGCAGCTTAGGTAGGGAGTACAATGAGCAGTTCTTC
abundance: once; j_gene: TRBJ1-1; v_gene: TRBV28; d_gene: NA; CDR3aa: CASSMLVVNTEAFF; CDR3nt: TGTGCCAGCAGTATGTTGGTTGTGAACACTGAAGCTTTCTTT
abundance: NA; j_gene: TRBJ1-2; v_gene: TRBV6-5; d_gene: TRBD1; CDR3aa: CASTGRQGIGGYTF; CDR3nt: TGTGCCAGCACCGGGCGACAGGGGATAGGGGGCTACACCTTC
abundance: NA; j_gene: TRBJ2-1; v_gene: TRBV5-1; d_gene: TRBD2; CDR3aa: CASSSGLAGSPYNEQFF; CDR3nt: TGCGCCAGCAGCTCCGGACTAGCGGGATCACCTTACAATGAGCAGTTCTTC
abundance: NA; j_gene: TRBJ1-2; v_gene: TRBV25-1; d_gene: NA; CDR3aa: CASSDPRGAVYGYTF; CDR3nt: TGTGCCAGCAGTGATCCTCGGGGAGCGGTCTATGGCTACACCTTC
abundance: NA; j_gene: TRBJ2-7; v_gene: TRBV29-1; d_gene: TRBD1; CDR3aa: CSVELQGSIEQYF; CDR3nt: TGCAGCGTTGAATTACAGGGGTCAATCGAGCAGTACTTC
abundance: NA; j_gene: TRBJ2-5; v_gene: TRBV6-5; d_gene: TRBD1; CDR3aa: CASRATGGQETQYF; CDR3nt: TGTGCCAGCAGGGCTACAGGGGGGCAAGAGACCCAGTACTTC
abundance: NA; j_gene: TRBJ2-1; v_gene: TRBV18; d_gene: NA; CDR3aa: CASSSPVNEQFF; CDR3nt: TGTGCCAGCTCAAGCCCGGTCAATGAGCAGTTCTTC
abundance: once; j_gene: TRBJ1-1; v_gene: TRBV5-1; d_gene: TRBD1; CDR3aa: CASSFGTGLPGMNTEAFF; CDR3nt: TGCGCCAGCAGCTTCGGGACAGGGCTCCCAGGCATGAACACTGAAGCTTTCTTT
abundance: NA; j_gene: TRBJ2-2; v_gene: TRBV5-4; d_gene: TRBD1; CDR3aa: CASSSGQDFPGELFF; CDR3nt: TGTGCCAGCAGCTCGGGACAGGATTTCCCCGGGGAGCTGTTTTTT
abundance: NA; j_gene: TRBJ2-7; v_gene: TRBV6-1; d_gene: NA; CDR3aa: CASSSGTGPYEQYF; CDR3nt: TGTGCCAGCAGCAGTGGGACTGGGCCCTACGAGCAGTACTTC
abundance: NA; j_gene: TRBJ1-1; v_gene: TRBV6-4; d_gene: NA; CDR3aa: CASSDSPIKNTEAFF; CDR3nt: TGTGCCAGCAGTGACTCGCCAATAAAGAACACTGAAGCTTTCTTT
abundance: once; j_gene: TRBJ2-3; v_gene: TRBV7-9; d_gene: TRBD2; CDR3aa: CASSQIAGGADTQYF; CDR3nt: TGTGCCAGCAGCCAAATAGCGGGAGGTGCAGATACGCAGTATTTT
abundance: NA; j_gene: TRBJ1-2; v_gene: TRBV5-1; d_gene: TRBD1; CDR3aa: CASGGTPGQADGYTF; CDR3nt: TGCGCCAGCGGGGGGACTCCGGGACAGGCCGATGGCTACACCTTC
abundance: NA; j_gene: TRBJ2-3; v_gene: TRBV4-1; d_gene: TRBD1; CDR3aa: CASSLNEGQGARDTQYF; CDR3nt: TGCGCCAGCAGCCTAAACGAGGGACAGGGGGCCAGAGATACGCAGTATTTT
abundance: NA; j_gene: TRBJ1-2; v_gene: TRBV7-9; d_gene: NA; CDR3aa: CASSPDSNGYTF; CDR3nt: TGTGCCAGCAGCCCCGATTCAAATGGCTACACCTTC
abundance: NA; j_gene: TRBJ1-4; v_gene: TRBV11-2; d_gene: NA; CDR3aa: CASSLGRVGKLFF; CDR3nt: TGTGCCAGCAGCCTGGGAAGGGTGGGAAAACTGTTTTTT
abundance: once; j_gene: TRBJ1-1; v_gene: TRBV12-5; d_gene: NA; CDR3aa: CASGFRMNTEAFF; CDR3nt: TGTGCTAGTGGTTTCCGCATGAACACTGAAGCTTTCTTT
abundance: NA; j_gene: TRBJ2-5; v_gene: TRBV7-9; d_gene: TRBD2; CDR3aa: CASSPREEVLRQETQYF; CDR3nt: TGTGCCAGCAGCCCGCGGGAGGAGGTTTTGAGGCAAGAGACCCAGTACTTC
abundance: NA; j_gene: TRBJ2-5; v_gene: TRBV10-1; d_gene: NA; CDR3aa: CAIPLSGTQETQYF; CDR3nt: TGCGCGATCCCCCTTTCGGGTACTCAAGAGACCCAGTACTTC
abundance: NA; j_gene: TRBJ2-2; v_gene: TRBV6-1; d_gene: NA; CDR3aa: CASSETGDTGELFF; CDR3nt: TGTGCCAGCAGTGAAACGGGGGACACCGGGGAGCTGTTTTTT
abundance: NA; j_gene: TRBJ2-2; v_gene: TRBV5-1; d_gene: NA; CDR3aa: CASSLIGATGELFF; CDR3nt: TGCGCCAGCAGCTTGATTGGGGCCACCGGGGAGCTGTTTTTT
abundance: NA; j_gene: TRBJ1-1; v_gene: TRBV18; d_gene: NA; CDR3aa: CASSLGFNTEAFF; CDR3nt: TGTGCCAGCTCCCTGGGCTTTAACACTGAAGCTTTCTTT
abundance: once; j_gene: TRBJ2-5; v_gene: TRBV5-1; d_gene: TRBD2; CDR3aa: CASSPSGGAGETQYF; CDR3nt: TGCGCCAGCAGCCCTAGCGGGGGGGCGGGAGAGACCCAGTACTTC
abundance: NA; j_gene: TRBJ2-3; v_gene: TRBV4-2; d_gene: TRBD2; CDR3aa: CASSQEIAGGSTDTQYF; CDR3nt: TGTGCCAGCAGCCAAGAAATCGCGGGGGGGAGCACAGATACGCAGTATTTT
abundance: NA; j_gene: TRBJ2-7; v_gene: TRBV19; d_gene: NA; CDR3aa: CASSIGSLLSYEQYF; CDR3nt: TGTGCCAGTAGTATTGGCAGCCTTCTTTCCTACGAGCAGTACTTC
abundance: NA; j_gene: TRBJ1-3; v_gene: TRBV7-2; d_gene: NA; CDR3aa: CASSFGGNTIYF; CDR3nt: TGTGCCAGCAGCTTTGGGGGAAACACCATATATTTT
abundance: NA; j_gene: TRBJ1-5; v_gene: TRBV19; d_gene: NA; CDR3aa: CASLTRDTSNQPQHF; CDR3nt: TGTGCCAGCCTCACCCGGGACACCAGCAATCAGCCCCAGCATTTT
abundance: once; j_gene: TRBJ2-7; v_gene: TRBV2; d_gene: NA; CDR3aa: CASSVYDSHSYEQYF; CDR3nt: TGTGCCAGCAGTGTATACGACTCACACTCCTACGAGCAGTACTTC
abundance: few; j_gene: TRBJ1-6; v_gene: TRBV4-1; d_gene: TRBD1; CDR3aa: CASSQEGQGYNSPLHF; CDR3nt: TGCGCCAGCAGCCAAGAGGGACAGGGATATAATTCACCCCTCCACTTT